The rows below give T cell receptor beta chains drawn from one sample of a study of blood T cell repertoires in COVID-19. Measured with immunoSEQ multiplex PCR; TCRdb has only the in-frame clones, and not every one. The sample lists roughly 49,000 clones, 90% occurring once. Sample: peripheral blood. All receptors come from a woman aged 80 or over with acute or convalescent COVID-19. Each CDR3 is given without its conserved first and last residue.

V gene	J gene	CDR3 protein
TRBV6-5	TRBJ2-1	ASSPGQMPTGQF
TRBV18	TRBJ2-5	ASSPLGLAARETQY
TRBV24-1	TRBJ2-1	ATSDLGAKANNEQF
TRBV11-2	TRBJ2-7	ASGKRELIYEQY
TRBV28	TRBJ1-5	ASRMITDGGSNQPQH
TRBV4-1	TRBJ1-5	ASSQGTGSDQPQH
TRBV9	TRBJ1-2	ASSVGGDYGYT
TRBV5-4	TRBJ2-1	ASSSYYGGHYNEQF
TRBV19	TRBJ1-2	ASSRPGDEGYT
TRBV2	TRBJ2-7	ASRVGTGTSYEQY
TRBV9	TRBJ1-5	ASSVDGGLNNQPQH
TRBV7-9	TRBJ2-1	ASSLSGAAYNEQF
TRBV15	TRBJ2-7	ATSRDAPKHTYEQY
TRBV3-1/TRBV3-2	TRBJ1-6	ASSQGRGSPLH
TRBV7-9	TRBJ1-3	ASSFGNRGIGNTIY
TRBV20-1	TRBJ2-3	SASSQRGWSTDTQY
TRBV9	TRBJ2-7	ASSVGAGGIYEQY
TRBV7-9	TRBJ2-1	ASSRQGEGQF
TRBV18	TRBJ2-5	ASSPTRGQATYQETQY
TRBV5-4	TRBJ2-2	ASSLNRVSGELF
TRBV4-3	TRBJ1-2	ASSQYTGANYGYT
TRBV4-2	TRBJ2-1	ASSQDWSERLYNEQF
TRBV11-2	TRBJ2-5	ASSLRAGGGSETQY
TRBV18	TRBJ1-1	ASSPGPDTEAF